One TCR beta chain is described in this entry. Antigen unknown. Systemic immunosuppression or autoimmune disease history was grounds to exclude patients. Blood sampling took place at baseline, cycle 4 day 1, and cycle 7 day 1. The CDR3 is 16 amino acids. Trimming at V came to 5 bases and at J to 6 bases, leaving 11 bases not matched to a gene. Germline V CDR1 and CDR2: SEHNR, FQNEAQ (reference sequence). The sample comes from a study of OX40 agonist ivuxolimab in advanced cancers. At the level of the study: People who had prior anti-PD-1, anti-PD-L1 or anti-CTLA-4 therapy could take part, and around 40% had some.

TCRdb's copy holds only in-frame clones and misses some; the assay was immunoSEQ multiplex PCR. The top ten clones hold approximately 0.98% of a sample with 70,000 to 85,000 clones, around 89% of them seen once. The study's findings and limits: The average count of expanded clones was higher among CD8+ T cells than among CD4+.

The chain is built from TRBV7-9 and TRBJ2-1; TRBD2 aligns across 9 bases. Sample: CD4+ or CD8+ T cells sorted from blood, taken in a trial of the OX40 agonist ivuxolimab. This TCR was sampled from an adult with an advanced solid tumor such as melanoma, head and neck, liver or kidney cancer. The CDR3 reads CASSPLWREGLNEQFF. The CDR3 coding sequence is TGTGCCAGCAGCCCACTCTGGCGGGAGGGCCTCAATGAGCAGTTCTTC.